The present entry profiles one T cell receptor (beta chain) with its context. Its antigen is as yet unknown. Purified naive CD4+ T cells were depleted of CD25+ Tregs. Semi-nested PCR with Nested Universal Primer A followed constant-region reverse priming of full-length variable regions. Each CDR3 protein is one row after TCRdb ran MiXCR on the 5' RACE reads. The sample consists of some 54,000 distinct CDR3 sequences, 17% of them appearing once. Whole-study results and caveats: The TCR gene usage of tumor memory CD4+ T cells clustered together with blood and lymph node memory CD4+ cells and with lymph node naive CD4+ cells.

The sequencing input was naive CD4+ T cells sorted from blood. The subset here: naive CD4+ T cells, CD4+CD45RA+CD25-. This TCR was recovered from a female donor with breast cancer.

The CDR3 DNA reads as TGTGCCAGCAGTTTAGCGGGACACTCCTACGAGCAGTACTTC. Amino acids: CASSLAGHSYEQYF. This chain links TRBV12-3 or TRBV12-4 with TRBJ2-7, with a possible D match to TRBD1 (6 bases). This CDR3 comprises 14 residues. Trimming took off 0 bases at V and 0 bases at J, with 6 bases between the two ends.